The 32 T cell receptor beta chains in this list originate from one sample, sequenced in a study of T cells in Graves' hyperthyroidism and ophthalmopathy. Amplification yielded TCR beta CDR3 regions, with RNA transcripts as the source. RT-PCR in the first round (using the HTBI primer set) targeted the TCR CDR3. Each CDR3 protein gets one entry after TCRdb re-called the multiplex PCR reads with MiXCR. The sample includes some 510,000 distinct CDR3 sequences, around 20% seen only once; the top ten take 26%. Sequencing used blood. The receptors shown here come from a man younger than 35 with Graves' hyperthyroidism.

This clonotype was seen repeatedly, ten times or more. The chain couples TRBV28 to TRBJ1-5; D is unclear. Germline CDR1 reads MDHEN; CDR2 reads SYDVKM. CDR3 length equals 13 residues. Between the trimmed V and J ends, which lost 6 bases and 2 bases, there was a span of 8 bases. CDR3 amino acids: CASRLLGNQPQHF. In nucleotides, the CDR3 is TGTGCCAGCAGGCTCCTAGGCAATCAGCCCCAGCATTTT.

This clonotype has at least ten counts. The chain uses TRBV20-1 and TRBJ2-5; D uncertain. This CDR3 has 13 amino acids. V dropped 4 bases and J dropped 5 bases, with 14 bases sitting between them. The germline gives CDR1 DFQATT, CDR2 SNEGSKA (reference sequence). The CDR3 loop reads CSATRETWETQYF. The DNA for the CDR3 is TGCAGTGCTACCAGAGAGACGTGGGAGACCCAGTACTTC.

The chain has TRBV19 and TRBJ2-2; D is unclear. The CDR3 covers 13 residues. V lost 9 bases and J 7 bases, leaving 15 bases between the germline ends. Germline CDR1 reads LNHDA; CDR2 reads SQIVND (reference sequence). The CDR3 sequence: CASHSEWNGELFF. In DNA, the CDR3 is TGTGCCAGCCACTCGGAGTGGAACGGGGAGCTGTTTTTT.

This clonotype showed up many times. The V and J genes are TRBV6-5 and TRBJ1-1, with D possibly TRBD1 on 6 matching bases. This CDR3 spans 13 amino acids. The V gene lost 6 bases and the J gene lost 5 bases, with 13 bases spanning the gap. Germline assignment: CDR1 MNHEY and CDR2 SVGAGI. The CDR3, as DNA: TGTGCCAGCAGGGGGGCGGGAGGGACTGAAGCTTTCTTT. Protein: CASRGAGGTEAFF.

In the case of this clonotype: A read error is likely, as this CDR3 ends without the conserved phenylalanine or tryptophan. The chain carries TRBV12-3 or TRBV12-4 and TRBJ2-2; TRBD2 aligns across 11 bases. The J segment lost 6 bases and the V segment lost 5 bases, leaving 11 bases of the junction unmatched. This CDR3 contains 17 residues. CDR3 in amino acids: CASSRRISGGEPGELFL. As DNA, the CDR3 is TGTGCCAGCAGTCGCCGGATTAGCGGGGGGGAACCCGGGGAGCTGTTTTTG.

This clonotype was seen at least ten times. The CDR3 sequence: CASSSRGDTGANVLTF. The CDR3, as DNA: TGTGCCAGCAGTTCACGGGGAGATACAGGGGCCAACGTCCTGACTTTC. The V and J genes are TRBV6-2 or TRBV6-3 and TRBJ2-6; a weak D match, TRBD2 (5 bases). The CDR3 has 16 amino acids. Germline V CDR1 and CDR2: MNHEY, SVGEGT. Trimming removed 4 bases from V and 4 bases from J, with 14 bases in between.

This clonotype was counted between two and nine times. This sequence joins TRBV30 and TRBJ1-2; 12 nucleotides align to TRBD1. Germline values: CDR1 GTSNPN, CDR2 SVGIG (reference sequence). CDR3 length equals 13 residues. In DNA, the CDR3 is TGTGCATGTCCCGGGACAGGGGGCTTTGGCTACACCTTC. Protein product: CACPGTGGFGYTF. Drawing the rest from reference TRBV30 and TRBJ1-2, the complete variable domain is SQTIHQWPATLVQPVGSPLSLECTVEGTSNPNLYWYRQAAGRGLQLLFYSVGIGQISSEVPQNLSASRPQDRQFILSSKKLLLSDSGFYLCACPGTGGFGYTFGSGTRLTVV.

This clonotype was observed a few times. The V and J genes are TRBV7-9 and TRBJ2-7; the match to TRBD2 covers 8 bases. CDR1 is SEHNR and CDR2 is FQNEAQ in the germline V gene (reference sequence). V gave up 2 bases and J gave up 5 bases; unmatched junction bases: 5. This CDR3 comprises 14 residues. The CDR3 nucleotides are TGTGCCAGCAGCTTAATTGGGACTAGGGACGAGCAGTACTTC. This gives the protein CASSLIGTRDEQYF.

About this clonotype: One junction end does not reproduce the germline sequence, and a read error may be involved. CDR3 region: CASSLLSSGRPGETKYF. The CDR3 region has the DNA TGTGCCAGCAGTTTACTCAGTAGCGGGAGGCCGGGGGAGACCAAGTACTTC. The rearrangement joins TRBV28 to TRBJ2-5, with 10 bases matching TRBD2. The CDR3 consists of 17 residues. Germline V gene sequence: CDR1 MDHEN, CDR2 SYDVKM.

This clonotype was found many times. A read error may account for a junction end that differs from germline. V and J are TRBV11-2 and TRBJ2-7; 8 nucleotides match TRBD1. Germline-derived CDR1 and CDR2 are SGHAT and FQNNGV. The CDR3 runs to 16 residues. The CDR3 coding sequence is TGTGCCAGCAGCTCTCCGGGCCAGGGGGCATCCTACGAGCAGTGCTTC. Its translation: CASSSPGQGASYEQCF.

As for this clonotype: Since a much larger clone is just one base distant, this may be a read error. The chain employs TRBV12-3 or TRBV12-4 and TRBJ1-1; D may be TRBD1 (5 bases). The CDR3 runs to 12 residues. CDR3 DNA: TGTGCCAGCGGACATTTGAACACTGAAGCTTGCTTT. It encodes CASGHLNTEACF.

There are many counts of this clonotype. The chain carries TRBV6-2 or TRBV6-3 and TRBJ1-1, with a possible D match to TRBD1 (6 bases). Per the germline V gene, CDR1 is MNHEY and CDR2 is SVGEGT. V was shortened by 4 bases and J by 0 bases, with 15 bases between the two germline ends. The CDR3 has 16 amino acids. CDR3 protein: CASSFAGGHLNTEAFF. CDR3 DNA sequence: TGTGCCAGCAGTTTCGCGGGGGGACACCTGAACACTGAAGCTTTCTTT.

The table lists this clonotype with many counts. J is TRBJ1-5 and V is TRBV27; D is unresolved. The germline gives CDR1 MNHEY, CDR2 SMNVEV (reference sequence). V was pared by 6 bases and J by 2 bases, with 8 bases between. This CDR3 is 13 amino acids long. CDR3 DNA sequence: TGTGCCAGCAGGGGTCGGGGCAATCAGCCCCAGCATTTT. Translation gives CASRGRGNQPQHF.

This clonotype was recorded many times. The genes are TRBV6-1 and TRBJ2-5, with a possible D match to TRBD1 (5 bases). CDR3 length: 15 residues. Germline V gives CDR1 MNHNS, CDR2 SASEGT. Deletions cut 8 bases from V and 2 bases from J, with 18 bases between. This chain's CDR3 is CASSFQHQGQETQYF. CDR3 bases: TGTGCCAGCTCATTCCAGCATCAGGGACAAGAGACCCAGTACTTC.

V is TRBV6-5 and J is TRBJ1-5; D not certain. Germline values: CDR1 MNHEY, CDR2 SVGAGI. V lost 4 bases and J 2 bases, leaving 12 bases between the germline ends. This CDR3 spans 15 amino acids. This CDR3 reads CASSSGEAGNQPQHF. CDR3 DNA: TGTGCCAGCAGTTCTGGTGAGGCCGGCAATCAGCCCCAGCATTTT.

The rearrangement uses TRBV4-2 and TRBJ2-5, with D maybe TRBD2 (5 bases). Per germline, CDR1 LGHNA and CDR2 YNFKEQ. Trimming pared 1 base from V and 5 bases from J, leaving 14 bases between. The CDR3 contains 15 residues. The CDR3 coding sequence is TGTGCCAGCAGCCAAGTGGGCGATAGCGCGGAGACCCAGTACTTC. Translating it yields CASSQVGDSAETQYF.

A few counts support this clonotype. Given a much more abundant clone one base away, this may be a read error. This chain connects TRBV30 to TRBJ1-5, with D uncertain. CDR3 length: 14 amino acids. The germline CDR1 and CDR2 sequences are GTSNPN and SVGIG (reference sequence). The CDR3 region has the DNA TGTGCCTGGAGTGGATTTCATAGCGATCAGCCCCAGCATTTT. Its protein is CAWSGFHSDQPQHF.

This clonotype has more than one count but fewer than ten. This chain links TRBV12-5 with TRBJ2-7; 7 bases map to TRBD1. J gave up 3 bases and V 0 bases, and 11 bases lay outside the gene matches. Germline loops: CDR1 LGHNT, CDR2 FRNRAP. This CDR3 contains 17 residues. DNA of the CDR3: TGTGCTAGTGGTTTGGTATCCCCTCCTCGGACAGGCTACGAGCAGTACTTC. This encodes CASGLVSPPRTGYEQYF.

V usage is TRBV6-1 and J usage is TRBJ2-7; D is unclear. The germline CDR1 and CDR2 sequences are MNHNS and SASEGT. Deletions cut 6 bases from V and 2 bases from J, with 11 bases between. The CDR3 runs to 13 residues. The CDR3 here is CASRTAAPYEQYF. The DNA for the CDR3 is TGTGCCAGCAGGACTGCCGCCCCCTACGAGCAGTACTTC.

This clonotype was seen repeatedly, ten times or more. V is TRBV29-1 and J is TRBJ1-3, with D unclear. Germline V gene data show CDR1 as SQVTM and CDR2 as ANQGSEA. This CDR3 spans 12 amino acids. V was clipped by 0 bases and J by 3 bases, with 3 bases between them. The DNA of the CDR3 is TGCAGCGTTGAAGACATTGGAAACACCATATATTTT. It codes for CSVEDIGNTIYF.

This clonotype was counted ten times or more. This chain links TRBV2 with TRBJ2-7, with D unclear. The CDR3 length is 11 residues. The V end was cut by 0 bases, the J end by 13 bases, with 10 bases between. Germline-derived CDR1 and CDR2 are SNHLY and FYNNEI. The DNA for the CDR3 is TGTGCCAGCAGTGAAGCGCTTCTGATTTACTTC. The encoded protein is CASSEALLIYF.

The chain recombines TRBV28 with TRBJ2-7; D perhaps matches TRBD1 (6 bases). CDR3 size: 14 residues. Trimming left V 6 bases short and J 3 bases short, with 15 bases between. The germline V gene has CDR1 MDHEN and CDR2 SYDVKM. The CDR3 loop reads CASRRQEINYEQYF. CDR3 nucleotide sequence: TGTGCCAGCAGACGACAGGAGATAAACTACGAGCAGTACTTC. The entire variable domain, with the rest obtained from reference TRBV28 and TRBJ2-7, is as follows: DVKVTQSSRYLVKRTGEKVFLECVQDMDHENMFWYRQDPGLGLRLIYFSYDVKMKEKGDIPEGYSVSREKKERFSLILESASTNQTSMYLCASRRQEINYEQYFGPGTRLTVT.

Ten or more counts support this clonotype. The gene calls are TRBV15 and TRBJ2-5; D might be TRBD2 (7 bases). This CDR3 comprises 14 residues. The V gene lost 5 bases and the J gene lost 2 bases, with 12 bases spanning the gap. CDR1 and CDR2 from the germline V gene are LNHNV and YYDKDF (reference sequence). The CDR3 DNA sequence: TGTGCCACCAGCGACGCGGGGGCACAAGAGACCCAGTACTTC. This translates into CATSDAGAQETQYF.

This clonotype occurred many times. The CDR3 loop reads CASSMKGLGDQPQHF. CDR3 DNA: TGTGCCAGTAGTATGAAAGGATTGGGGGATCAGCCCCAGCATTTT. The gene calls are TRBV19 and TRBJ1-5, with TRBD1 as a possible D gene (5 bases). The CDR3 extends over 15 amino acids. Germline V gene lookup returns CDR1 LNHDA and CDR2 SQIVND (reference sequence). Trimming took off 3 bases at V and 5 bases at J, with 14 bases between the two ends.

This clonotype has at least ten counts. This sequence joins TRBV6-1 and TRBJ1-2, with a weak D call TRBD1 (6 bases). This CDR3 is built from 12 residues. Per the germline V gene, CDR1 is MNHNS and CDR2 is SASEGT. The V end was cut by 5 bases, the J end by 6 bases, with 10 bases between. CDR3 DNA sequence: TGTGCCAGCAGTCCGGCAGGGGATGGCTACACCTTC. Amino acids: CASSPAGDGYTF.

This clonotype was seen more than once but under ten times. The V and J genes are TRBV20-1 and TRBJ2-7; no clear D gene. Trimming stripped 0 bases from V and 0 bases from J, with 18 bases between. Germline CDR1 is DFQATT and CDR2 is SNEGSKA (reference sequence). This CDR3 has 17 residues. CDR3 protein: CSARDSRQVLNSYEQYF. In DNA form, the CDR3 reads TGCAGTGCTAGAGATTCTAGGCAAGTTCTAAACTCCTACGAGCAGTACTTC.

This clonotype was counted ten times or more. This chain uses TRBV2 with TRBJ2-2; D is unresolved. The CDR3 runs 15 residues. Germline values: CDR1 SNHLY, CDR2 FYNNEI. Trimming left V 3 bases short and J 0 bases short, with 8 bases between. CDR3 amino acids: CASSDLRTNTGELFF. CDR3 DNA: TGTGCCAGCAGTGACCTGAGGACGAACACCGGGGAGCTGTTTTTT. Full variable domain (remainder filled in from reference TRBV2 and TRBJ2-2): EPEVTQTPSHQVTQMGQEVILRCVPISNHLYFYWYRQILGQKVEFLVSFYNNEISEKSEIFDDQFSVERPDGSNFTLKIRSTKLEDSAMYFCASSDLRTNTGELFFGEGSRLTVL.

This clonotype was recorded a few times. The chain employs TRBV12-3 or TRBV12-4 and TRBJ2-7, with 14 bases fitting TRBD2. This CDR3 has 17 residues. V shed 6 bases and J 5 bases; nucleotides not matched to a gene: 12. The CDR3 coding sequence is TGTGCCAGCAGCGCTCGCCCGACTAGCGGGAGGGTCCACGAGCAGTACTTC. Protein product: CASSARPTSGRVHEQYF.

This clonotype was recorded a few times. J is TRBJ1-3 and V is TRBV19; D uncertain. Germline values: CDR1 LNHDA, CDR2 SQIVND (reference sequence). The V gene lost 6 bases and the J gene lost 1 base, with 13 bases spanning the gap. This CDR3 has 15 residues. CDR3 bases: TGTGCCAGTAGACTCCTAGGAGGATCTGGAAACACCATATATTTT. This translates into CASRLLGGSGNTIYF. Together with reference TRBV19 and TRBJ1-3, the CDR3 gives the full variable domain: DGGITQSPKYLFRKEGQNVTLSCEQNLNHDAMYWYRQDPGQGLRLIYYSQIVNDFQKGDIAEGYSVSREKKESFPLTVTSAQKNPTAFYLCASRLLGGSGNTIYFGEGSWLTVV.

V gene TRBV11-2 combines with J gene TRBJ2-7; 8 bases are a match to TRBD1. Germline values: CDR1 SGHAT, CDR2 FQNNGV. This CDR3 spans 15 amino acids. Losses at the gene ends were 5 bases for V and 2 bases for J; bases not matched to a gene: 8. The CDR3 nucleotides read TGTGCCAGCAGCAGAGGGCAGGGGGCCACCTACGAGCAGTACTTC. This sequence encodes CASSRGQGATYEQYF.

This clonotype was counted a single time. V and J are TRBV4-1 and TRBJ1-6; D is possibly TRBD1 (6 bases). Germline V gene sequence: CDR1 MGHRA, CDR2 YSYEKL. With 5 bases removed from V and 9 bases from J, the gap between germline ends came to 14 bases. The CDR3 is 14 amino acids. The CDR3 region is CASSTQGYGSPLHF. The DNA of the CDR3 is TGCGCCAGCAGCACACAGGGTTACGGTTCACCCCTCCACTTT.

This clonotype was observed at least ten times. The gene calls are TRBV6-2 or TRBV6-3 and TRBJ1-1; 8 bases match TRBD1. Per the germline V gene, CDR1 is MNHEY and CDR2 is SVGEGT. Trimming took 6 bases from V and 7 from J; bases not matched to a gene: 7. The CDR3 loop spans 13 amino acids. CDR3 protein: CASRRQGIGEAFF. CDR3 coding DNA: TGTGCCAGCAGGCGACAGGGGATCGGTGAAGCTTTCTTT.